This record covers a single TCR beta chain. Its antigen is not yet known. Per-nucleotide qualities are absent, and no much larger clonotype sits a single base away. Including cysteine and phenylalanine, the CDR3 has 14 amino acids. Kept here is only the CDR3 DNA, which spans 42 bases and is read in frame from base 1. V is trimmed back by 5 bases and J by 5 bases, and the junction contains 3 bases that no gene match accounts for. Taken from the germline V gene, the CDR1 and CDR2 loops are KGHDR and SFDVKD. Library construction relied on RT-PCR. For sequencing, an Illumina HiSeq 2500 was employed. TCRdb reanalyzed the raw reads on its own, using fastp at Q25 for trimming and MiXCR for clone calling, and kept in-frame beta chains. Each CDR3 protein appears once, grouped with its most common genes and DNA. A total of fewer than 400,000 distinct CDR3 sequences appear in this sample, less than 25% of them only once. The ten largest clones add up to approximately 10% of the sample.

The data are from a study of response to subunit inactivated influenza vaccine listed by TCRdb under 2018. At the level of the whole study: To follow how T cells responded to a trivalent subunit inactivated influenza vaccine, the researchers relied on deep quantitative profiling of the T cell receptor repertoire.

What the study reported, not specific to this receptor: The authors suggested that each seasonal influenza vaccination may recruit only a limited number of new T cells.

The chain is made from TRBV24-1 and TRBJ2-1; the central 9 bases match TRBD2. The input for sequencing was PBMCs from blood, taken 21 months after vaccination. The receptor was derived from a man between 45 and 75 years old who received an inactivated influenza vaccine. Donor details come from another sample of the same person, matched by shared clones. The DNA sequence follows: TGTGCCACCAGTGGGCCTAGCGGGGACAATGAGCAGTTCTTC. This encodes CATSGPSGDNEQFF.